These T cell receptor beta chains were read from a single sample in a study of post-analysis software for immune sequencing data. A single record per CDR3 protein comes from TCRdb applying MiXCR to the PCR reads. The repertoire holds around 190,000 distinct CDR3 sequences, 25% to 35% seen once, with roughly 3.5% in the top ten. The sample taken for sequencing was blood. These receptors all come from a girl aged 2-17 years with multiple sclerosis. CDR3s include the opening cysteine and the closing phenylalanine or tryptophan. A D gene is named only where the DNA matches it firmly. Size tells how often a clone was seen (once, few, many) or the class of an expanded clone, and some rows leave it out.

CDR3aa,CDR3nt,d_gene,abundance,v_gene,j_gene
CASSLFQGPSSTDTQYF,TGCGCCAGCAGCTTGTTCCAGGGGCCCTCTAGCACAGATACGCAGTATTTT,-,-,TRBV5-1,TRBJ2-3
CASSLQGPYNEQFF,TGCGCCAGCAGCTTGCAGGGTCCCTACAATGAGCAGTTCTTC,-,many,TRBV5-1,TRBJ2-1
CSARDGLATPVSKQYF,TGCAGTGCTAGAGATGGTTTGGCGACGCCCGTTTCTAAGCAGTACTTC,-,-,TRBV20-1,TRBJ2-7
CASSERQGEGYTF,TGTGCCAGCAGTGAGAGGCAGGGTGAGGGCTACACCTTC,-,-,TRBV25-1,TRBJ1-2
CSVAALAAPSYEQYF,TGCAGTGTAGCAGCTTTAGCGGCTCCCTCCTACGAGCAGTACTTC,-,-,TRBV20-1,TRBJ2-7
CASSYRGGTSPLHF,TGTGCCAGCAGTTACCGAGGGGGGACTTCACCCCTCCACTTT,-,-,TRBV6-6,TRBJ1-6
CSARDRRTGWTGELFF,TGCAGTGCTAGAGATAGAAGGACAGGGTGGACCGGGGAGCTGTTTTTT,TRBD1,few,TRBV20-1,TRBJ2-2
CASSHASQGPNSPLHF,TGTGCCAGCTCACACGCGTCGCAGGGGCCCAATTCACCCCTCCACTTT,-,-,TRBV18,TRBJ1-6
CASSDLTSGGVDEQFF,TGTGCCAGCAGTGACTTGACTAGCGGGGGGGTGGATGAGCAGTTCTTC,TRBD2,many,TRBV6-4,TRBJ2-1
CASQMTVGRSYEQYF,TGTGCCAGCCAAATGACAGTAGGCCGTTCCTACGAGCAGTACTTC,-,many,TRBV6-5,TRBJ2-7
CSAGWSRDYGYTF,TGCAGTGCTGGATGGTCTAGGGACTATGGCTACACCTTC,-,few,TRBV20-1,TRBJ1-2
CAGSLRQGVTDTQYF,TGCGCCGGCAGCTTGAGACAGGGGGTCACAGATACGCAGTATTTT,TRBD1,-,TRBV5-1,TRBJ2-3
CASSVRPSTGYSNQPQHF,TGTGCCAGCAGTGTGCGACCCTCCACAGGTTATAGCAATCAGCCCCAGCATTTT,-,-,TRBV6-1,TRBJ1-5
CASSLSRELGGYTF,TGTGCCAGCAGCTTATCCAGGGAACTCGGTGGCTACACCTTC,-,few,TRBV7-9,TRBJ1-2
CASGGGETQYF,TGTGCCAGCGGCGGTGGGGAGACCCAGTACTTC,-,-,TRBV2,TRBJ2-5
CASTQSSYNEQFF,TGTGCCAGCACCCAGTCTTCCTACAATGAGCAGTTCTTC,-,many,TRBV2,TRBJ2-1
CASSFRQGLRNGYTF,TGTGCCAGCAGTTTCCGACAGGGCCTGAGAAATGGCTACACCTTC,TRBD1,many,TRBV12-3/TRBV12-4,TRBJ1-2
CANSRGGDRQETQYF,TGCGCCAACAGCCGGGGCGGGGACAGACAAGAGACCCAGTACTTC,-,once,TRBV5-1,TRBJ2-5
CASGGTSGGLDTGELFF,TGTGCTAGTGGAGGGACTAGCGGGGGCCTGGACACCGGGGAGCTGTTTTTT,TRBD2,few,TRBV12-5,TRBJ2-2
CASSLAEPYNEQYF,TGCGCCAGCAGCTTGGCGGAACCCTACAATGAGCAGTACTTC,-,-,TRBV5-1,TRBJ2-5
CASSSPSVSNQPQHF,TGTGCCAGCAGTTCCCCCTCAGTTAGCAATCAGCCCCAGCATTTT,-,-,TRBV28,TRBJ1-5
CASSLPRVSSGANVPTF,TGTGCCAGCAGTTTACCCAGGGTTTCCTCTGGGGCCAACGTCCCGACTTTC,-,-,TRBV28,TRBJ2-6
CASSYLGLAGVIYNEQFF,TGTGCCAGCAGTTACTTAGGGCTAGCGGGAGTAATCTACAATGAGCAGTTCTTC,TRBD2,many,TRBV6-2/TRBV6-3,TRBJ2-1
CSASGQPHSGNTIYF,TGCAGTGCTAGCGGGCAGCCCCACTCTGGAAACACCATATATTTT,-,-,TRBV20-1,TRBJ1-3
CASSEAGTRYGYTF,TGTGCCAGCAGCGAAGCGGGCACACGATATGGCTACACCTTC,-,many,TRBV7-9,TRBJ1-2
CAIRGTSAQETQYF,TGTGCCATCAGGGGGACTAGCGCTCAAGAGACCCAGTACTTC,TRBD2,-,TRBV10-3,TRBJ2-5
CASKGAGGPGSYNEQFF,TGTGCCAGCAAGGGTGCGGGAGGGCCCGGCTCCTACAATGAGCAGTTCTTC,TRBD2,many,TRBV7-8,TRBJ2-1
CASSSVGSSYEQYF,TGTGCCAGCAGTTCAGTGGGGAGCTCCTACGAGCAGTACTTC,-,many,TRBV2,TRBJ2-7
CASSLVRWDEQFF,TGTGCCAGCAGCTTAGTCAGGTGGGATGAGCAGTTCTTC,-,many,TRBV7-7,TRBJ2-1
CSVDSGEAFF,TGCAGCGTTGACAGCGGTGAAGCTTTCTTT,-,many,TRBV29-1,TRBJ1-1
CASSSPGKGTDVQYF,TGTGCCAGCAGTTCCCCAGGCAAAGGTACAGATGTGCAGTATTTT,-,-,TRBV12-3/TRBV12-4,TRBJ2-3
CASSRTLGRASYEQYF,TGTGCCAGCAGCAGAACCCTGGGCAGGGCGTCCTACGAGCAGTACTTC,-,once,TRBV3-1,TRBJ2-7
CASSPRPGTGSLLYF,TGTGCCAGCAGCCCCCGCCCGGGGACAGGTTCACTCCTCTACTTT,TRBD1,-,TRBV7-2,TRBJ1-6
CASSRGDRVGYEQYF,TGCGCCAGCAGCCGAGGGGACAGGGTCGGCTACGAGCAGTACTTC,TRBD1,-,TRBV4-1,TRBJ2-7
CASSESSPLKGYTF,TGTGCCAGCAGTGAATCATCTCCCCTCAAGGGGTACACCTTC,-,-,TRBV25-1,TRBJ1-2
CASSPWVPQGTNTEAFF,TGTGCCAGCAGCCCCTGGGTCCCACAGGGGACGAACACTGAAGCTTTCTTT,TRBD1,-,TRBV3-1,TRBJ1-1
CATGSYRATNSPLHF,TGTGCCACCGGGTCCTACCGGGCTACAAATTCACCCCTCCACTTT,-,-,TRBV15,TRBJ1-6
CATESGATGELFF,TGTGCCACCGAAAGTGGGGCTACCGGGGAGCTGTTTTTT,-,-,TRBV24-1,TRBJ2-2
CASSSPRGRLGYTF,TGTGCCAGCAGCAGTCCCAGGGGGCGGCTTGGCTACACCTTC,TRBD1,many,TRBV7-2,TRBJ1-2
CASSSGTGGNIQYF,TGCGCCAGCAGCTCCGGGACAGGGGGAAACATTCAGTACTTC,TRBD1,-,TRBV5-1,TRBJ2-4